This entry lists 3 T cell receptor beta chains sequenced from one sample in a study of OX40 agonist ivuxolimab in advanced cancers. Using immunoSEQ multiplex PCR, the repertoire was profiled, and TCRdb retains in-frame clones only, with some absent. Seen here are over 65,000 clones, about 88% observed once, and the top ten hold approximately 0.3%. This sample comprised CD4+ or CD8+ T cells sorted from blood, obtained in a trial of the OX40 agonist ivuxolimab. All receptors come from an adult with an advanced solid tumor such as melanoma, head and neck, liver or kidney cancer.

The chain carries TRBV18 and TRBJ2-3, with unresolved D. Between the trimmed V and J ends, which lost 3 bases and 2 bases, there was a span of 12 bases. The CDR3 is 15 residues long. CDR1 and CDR2 from the germline V gene are KGHSH and LQKENI. CDR3 in DNA: TGTGCCAGCTCACCGCGAGGCAGATTCACAGATACGCAGTATTTT. Its translation: CASSPRGRFTDTQYF. The full variable domain, its missing parts supplied by reference TRBV18 and TRBJ2-3, is NAGVMQNPRHLVRRRGQEARLRCSPMKGHSHVYWYRQLPEEGLKFMVYLQKENIIDESGMPKERFSAEFPKEGPSILRIQQVVRGDSAAYFCASSPRGRFTDTQYFGPGTRLTVL.

V gene TRBV10-3 combines with J gene TRBJ2-3; D may be TRBD2 (6 bases). Germline V gene lookup returns CDR1 ENHRY and CDR2 SYGVKD. This CDR3 has 15 residues. V was pared by 10 bases and J by 2 bases, with 19 bases between. The CDR3 is CATLPGTPITDTQYF. The CDR3 nucleotides are TGTGCCACTTTGCCCGGGACTCCCATCACAGATACGCAGTATTTT.

The J gene is TRBJ1-6, the V gene TRBV19; D not certain. Germline values: CDR1 LNHDA, CDR2 SQIVND (reference sequence). The CDR3 is made up of 14 amino acids. Between the trimmed V and J ends, which lost 4 bases and 13 bases, there was a span of 17 bases. CDR3 in amino acids: CASSTGALSAPLHF. The CDR3 nucleotides read TGTGCCAGTAGTACAGGAGCTCTCTCCGCGCCCCTCCACTTT.